A selection of T cell receptor beta chains follows, all from one sample in a study of T cell repertoires in cytomegalovirus infection. TCRdb re-called the reads with MiXCR, one entry per CDR3 protein. The sample yields about 340,000 distinct CDR3 sequences, 25% to 35% seen once. Antigens for these TCRs are unknown. Sequenced here: cultured PBMCs, sampled from culture after CMV antigen stimulation. The receptors were sampled from a human donor in good health (CMV status not recorded). Some clones in this sample may be carry-over from other donors' samples. CDR3s include the opening cysteine and the closing phenylalanine or tryptophan. The D gene is left open where the match is weak. Part of the rows lack a size; the others show once, few, many or a class for expanded clones.

>TRBD1|TRBJ1-3|TRBV6-1|few
TGTGCCAGCAGTGTCGGACAGGGGGACACCATATATTTT
CASSVGQGDTIYF
>.|TRBJ2-7|TRBV6-6|.
TGTGCCAGCAGCCTAGAATCCAACGAGCAGTACTTC
CASSLESNEQYF
>.|TRBJ2-4|TRBV11-2|.
TGTGCCAGCAGAGCCTTAGCCAAAAACATTCAGTACTTC
CASRALAKNIQYF
>TRBD1|TRBJ2-1|TRBV6-6|few
TGTGCCAGCACCACTACAGGGGGCATAAATGAGCAGTTCTTC
CASTTTGGINEQFF
>TRBD1|TRBJ2-2|TRBV5-1|few
TGCGCCAGCAGCCCGCAAGCAGGGGGCACCGGGGAGCTGTTTTTT
CASSPQAGGTGELFF
>.|TRBJ1-1|TRBV7-8|many
TGTGCCAGCAGGTCGACAGGTCGGGGGGGGAACACTGAAGCTTTCTTT
CASRSTGRGGNTEAFF
>.|TRBJ2-1|TRBV7-3|few
TGTGCCAGCAGCTTGGCCTTCGGGGTGAACAATGAGCAGTTCTTC
CASSLAFGVNNEQFF
>.|TRBJ2-1|TRBV6-1|.
TGTGCCAGCAGTGAAGGTCTGGGATATGTGGTACATGAGCAGTTCTTC
CASSEGLGYVVHEQFF
>.|TRBJ1-5|TRBV11-2|many
TGTGCCAGCAGCTTAGATAGCGTACAGCCCCAGCATTTT
CASSLDSVQPQHF
>.|TRBJ1-2|TRBV5-1|.
TGCGCCAGCAGCTTGGATGGAGGGAGCTATGGCTACACCTTC
CASSLDGGSYGYTF
>.|TRBJ1-6|TRBV28|.
TGTGCCAGCAGTGCCCCAGGGAGAAAATCACCCCTCCACTTT
CASSAPGRKSPLHF
>.|TRBJ1-2|TRBV12-3/TRBV12-4|.
TGTGCCAGCAGTTTGGCCCGGATGAACTATGGCTACACCTTC
CASSLARMNYGYTF
>.|TRBJ2-3|TRBV19|.
TGTGCCAGTAGTATCAGTTCTAGCACAGATACGCAGTATTTT
CASSISSSTDTQYF
>TRBD2|TRBJ2-3|TRBV6-4|.
TGTGCCAGCAGTGACGAGACTAGCAGTAACCCAGATACGCAGTATTTT
CASSDETSSNPDTQYF
>TRBD1|TRBJ1-1|TRBV2|.
TGTGCCACCACTCCAAGGGACAGGAACACTGAAGCTTTCTTT
CATTPRDRNTEAFF
>TRBD2|TRBJ2-5|TRBV23-1|.
TGCGCCAGCAGTCAATCGGGGGTAGCGGGGGTGCAAGAGACCCAGTACTTC
CASSQSGVAGVQETQYF
>TRBD2|TRBJ2-1|TRBV7-6|.
TGTGCCAGCAGCCTTCGACTAGCGGGAGAGTCCTACAATGAGCAGTTCTTC
CASSLRLAGESYNEQFF
>.|TRBJ1-6|TRBV6-5|few
TGTGCCAGCAGTTACTCCGGGCCCTCAGTATCTAATTCACCCCTCCACTTT
CASSYSGPSVSNSPLHF
>TRBD2|TRBJ2-1|TRBV7-6|few
TGTGCCAGCAGCTATCCGACTAGCGGGACCGACAATGAGCAGTTCTTC
CASSYPTSGTDNEQFF
>TRBD2|TRBJ2-5|TRBV5-1|.
TGCGCCAGCAGCGGTAGCGGGGAGTACCAAGAGACCCAGTACTTC
CASSGSGEYQETQYF
>.|TRBJ2-1|TRBV15|.
TGTGCCACCAGCCCCCGTCGGCGGGAACGAGACAATGAGCAGTTCTTC
CATSPRRRERDNEQFF
>.|TRBJ2-3|TRBV6-1|.
TGTGCCAGCAGGACTAGCACAGATACGCAGTATTTT
CASRTSTDTQYF
>.|TRBJ1-5|TRBV2|few
TGTGCCAGCAGTGACAGGGCCCATAGCAATCAGCCCCAGCATTTT
CASSDRAHSNQPQHF
>TRBD2|TRBJ2-7|TRBV11-2|.
TGTGCCAGCAGCTTAGTTTTCAGGACTAGCGGGACTCGGCTGCTCAACTACGAGCAGTACTTC
CASSLVFRTSGTRLLNYEQYF
>.|TRBJ2-5|TRBV28|.
TGTGCCAGCAGTCTCCCCCGGGGCGGGGAGACCCAGTACTTC
CASSLPRGGETQYF
>TRBD1|TRBJ1-5|TRBV27|many
TGTGCCAGCAGGACAGGGGTTAGCAATCAGCCCCAGCATTTT
CASRTGVSNQPQHF
>.|TRBJ1-2|TRBV6-5|few
TGTGCCAGCAGTTACTCGCGGGGCCCCTATGGCTACACCTTC
CASSYSRGPYGYTF
>.|TRBJ2-1|TRBV15|.
TGTGCCACCAGCAGCGAGGGGGAGAGCTCCTACAATGAGCAGTTCTTC
CATSSEGESSYNEQFF
>.|TRBJ2-7|TRBV3-1|.
TGTGCCAGCAGCCGGGACGGGCTCTACGAGCAGTACTTC
CASSRDGLYEQYF
>.|TRBJ2-1|TRBV7-6|.
TGTGCCAGCAGCTTGGATAGCAATGAGCAGTTCTTC
CASSLDSNEQFF
>.|TRBJ1-2|TRBV6-6|few
TGTGCCAGCAGTTACTCAGGGATTGATGGCTACACCTTC
CASSYSGIDGYTF
>TRBD1|TRBJ1-5|TRBV7-2|many
TGTGCCAGCAGCTACTCCGGGACAGGGAATCAGCCCCAGCATTTT
CASSYSGTGNQPQHF
>.|TRBJ2-4|TRBV2|.
TGTGCCAGCAGTGCCCACCCGGGGGACATTCAGTACTTC
CASSAHPGDIQYF
>TRBD2|TRBJ2-3|TRBV4-2|.
TGTGCCAGCAGCCAAGGCATTTTGGGTCTAGCGGGAGGGCCCGACACAGATACGCAGTATTTT
CASSQGILGLAGGPDTDTQYF
>TRBD1|TRBJ1-4|TRBV28|many
TGTGCCAGCAGTACGAGACAGGGAGGTCCCGAAAAACTGTTTTTT
CASSTRQGGPEKLFF
>.|TRBJ2-1|TRBV24-1|.
TGTGCCACCAGTGAACGTTCCTACAATGAGCAGTTCTTC
CATSERSYNEQFF
>.|TRBJ2-1|TRBV7-2|few
TGTGCCAGCAGCTTAGCGCACGGCGCCCAGAGCGAGTTCTTC
CASSLAHGAQSEFF
>.|TRBJ2-7|TRBV7-9|many
TGTGCCAGCAGCTTAGGGGTCCGCTCCTACGAGCAGTACTTC
CASSLGVRSYEQYF
>TRBD2|TRBJ2-1|TRBV20-1|.
TGCAGTGCTAGCTTACTAGCGGGGGGGCGAAATGAGCAGTTCTTC
CSASLLAGGRNEQFF
>.|TRBJ2-3|TRBV7-3|once
TGTGCCAGCAGCGTCCAGAGGGAGGCCGATACGCAGTATTTT
CASSVQREADTQYF
>.|TRBJ2-3|TRBV29-1|.
TGCAGCTTCCCAAGGCCTGATACGCAGTATTTT
CSFPRPDTQYF
>TRBD1|TRBJ2-7|TRBV3-1|.
TGTGCCAGCAGCCCTTCCTTCACGGACAGGGGGCTATGGGAGCAGTACTTC
CASSPSFTDRGLWEQYF
>.|TRBJ2-7|TRBV5-1|.
TGCGCCAGCAGCTTGTGGGGGTCGGGGGAGCAGTACTTC
CASSLWGSGEQYF
>.|TRBJ2-7|TRBV25-1|few
TGTGCCAGCAGTGAATCCCTACCCAGGACTATCTCTCCTACTGAGCAGTACTTC
CASSESLPRTISPTEQYF
>.|TRBJ1-1|TRBV7-8|few
TGTGCCAGCAGCTTAAACCCTCGGGCGTTGGAAGCTTTCTTT
CASSLNPRALEAFF
>.|TRBJ1-4|TRBV7-2|many
TGTGCCAGCAGCTCCGGAGAAAAACTGTTTTTT
CASSSGEKLFF
>.|TRBJ1-2|TRBV6-1|.
TGTGCCAGCAGCCCCGGCGGGGCTAACTATGGCTACACCTTC
CASSPGGANYGYTF
>TRBD1|TRBJ1-1|TRBV4-2|.
TGTGCCAGCAGGGGGGGACAGGGGGCTGGTGGAGCTTTCTTT
CASRGGQGAGGAFF
>.|TRBJ2-7|TRBV6-1|few
TGTGCCAGCAGAGGCGGACCGTACGAGCAGTACTTC
CASRGGPYEQYF
>.|TRBJ2-7|TRBV7-2|many
TGTGCCAGCAGCTCGTCTTTGGGGCGGGTTTCCTACGAGCAGTACTTC
CASSSSLGRVSYEQYF
>.|TRBJ2-3|TRBV9|few
TGTGCCAGCAGCGTCATAACAGGGGGGGCAGATACGCAGTATTTT
CASSVITGGADTQYF
>.|TRBJ1-5|TRBV20-1|.
TGCAGTGCTAGTGGTAAATTCGGGGTTAATCAGCCCCAGCATTTT
CSASGKFGVNQPQHF